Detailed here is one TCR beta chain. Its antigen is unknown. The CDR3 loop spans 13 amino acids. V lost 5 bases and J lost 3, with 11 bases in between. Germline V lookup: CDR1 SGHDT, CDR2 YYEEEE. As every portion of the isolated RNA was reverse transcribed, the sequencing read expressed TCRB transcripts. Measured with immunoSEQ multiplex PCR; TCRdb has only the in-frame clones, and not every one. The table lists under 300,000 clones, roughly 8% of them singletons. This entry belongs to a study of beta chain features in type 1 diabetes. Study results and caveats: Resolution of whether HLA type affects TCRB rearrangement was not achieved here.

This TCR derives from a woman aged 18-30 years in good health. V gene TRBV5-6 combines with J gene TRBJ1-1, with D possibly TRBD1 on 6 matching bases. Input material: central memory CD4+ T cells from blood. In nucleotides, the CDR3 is TGTGCCAGCAGACCCGACAGGTACACTGAAGCTTTCTTT. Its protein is CASRPDRYTEAFF.